This T cell receptor (beta chain) was captured in a study of T cell responses to AZD1222 COVID-19 vaccine. Study-level findings and limits: White British ancestry dominated among donors, who included more females, and clonal diversity was possibly underestimated.

This CDR3 contains 14 residues. CDR1 is KGHSH, CDR2 LQKENI, per germline. Losses at the gene ends were 5 bases for V and 8 bases for J; bases not matched to a gene: 8. Details on this clone: Its specificity is unknown.

Data came from immunoSEQ multiplex PCR; TCRdb stores just in-frame clones and leaves some out. Of more than 150,000 clones listed, 90% to 95% are singletons. The origin of this receptor is an adult in good health. The sequencing used peripheral blood, collected on day 0 of AZD1222 vaccination. The genes are TRBV18 and TRBJ1-2, with 10 nucleotides matching TRBD1. The CDR3 DNA follows: TGTGCCAGCTCAACCGGGACAGGGGTAGGCGGCTACACCTTC. Translation gives CASSTGTGVGGYTF.